This TCR beta chain derives from a study of post-analysis software for immune sequencing data. Notes on this clonotype: Its target is not known.

Presence of unique molecular identifiers characterized the TCR beta cDNA libraries. In TCRdb, the PCR reads were re-called with MiXCR into one record per CDR3 protein. Of hundreds of thousands of distinct CDR3 sequences listed, roughly 30% are singletons. Germline-derived CDR1 and CDR2 are SGHTA and FQGNSA. V lost 1 base to trimming and J lost 0 bases, with 4 bases between them. The length of the CDR3 is 14 residues. Findings and caveats of the study: Samples sharing a preparation batch grouped tightly together when assessed by F measure. In patients, about five TRBV segments were more frequent than in controls, with TRBV5-6, TRBV5-1 and TRBV20-1 among them.

Sequencing input: blood. The genes are TRBV7-2 and TRBJ1-3; no clear D. This receptor was identified in a girl aged 5-17 years with multiple sclerosis. CDR3 bases: TGTGCCAGCAGCTTAGATCCCTCTGGAAACACCATATATTTT. It encodes CASSLDPSGNTIYF.